Below, 14 T cell receptor beta chains from the same sample are listed, as sequenced in a study of cytomegalovirus exposure and HLA in healthy donors. PCR amplification relied on 60 Vbeta primers (plus 13 Jbeta primers). Profiled with immunoSEQ multiplex PCR; TCRdb holds only in-frame clones, not every one. The table shows 90,000 to 120,000 clones, with around three quarters occurring only once. Sequencing was performed on PBMCs. The receptors derive from a woman aged 35 to 49 in good health and CMV-seronegative.

This chain uses TRBV5-6 with TRBJ1-1; TRBD1 is a possible D gene (5 bases). The CDR3 is 18 residues long. The V and J ends lost 0 bases and 4 bases respectively, with 22 bases between them. Germline CDR1 and CDR2: SGHDT and YYEEEE. CDR3 amino acids: CASSLAGRRENRGTEAFF. CDR3 coding DNA: TGTGCCAGCAGCTTGGCAGGGCGGAGGGAGAACCGCGGCACTGAAGCTTTCTTT.

The table lists this clone with a few counts. V is TRBV7-9 and J is TRBJ1-2; D is unresolved. This CDR3 has 15 amino acids. Germline V lookup: CDR1 SEHNR, CDR2 FQNEAQ (reference sequence). V lost 5 bases and J lost 8, with 21 bases in between. This CDR3 reads CASSVVLPPAMGYTF. The CDR3 DNA reads TGTGCCAGCAGCGTCGTACTGCCACCCGCGATGGGCTACACCTTC.

The rearrangement uses TRBV6-5 and TRBJ2-1; tentatively, D is TRBD2 (5 bases). V was trimmed by 6 bases and J by 1 base, leaving 13 bases between them. This CDR3 spans 15 amino acids. Germline CDR1 and CDR2: MNHEY and SVGAGI. The CDR3 coding sequence is TGTGCCAGCAGCATGGAGGACCGTTCCTACAATGAGCAGTTCTTC. Encoded protein: CASSMEDRSYNEQFF.

This chain uses TRBV6-6 with TRBJ2-5, with TRBD2 identical over 7 bases. The CDR3 spans 14 residues. V shed 4 bases and J 3 bases; nucleotides not matched to a gene: 5. CDR1 and CDR2 from the germline V gene are MNHNY and SVGAGI (reference sequence). The CDR3 DNA reads as TGTGCCAGCAGTTGGGACGCGGGGGAAGAGACCCAGTACTTC. Translation: CASSWDAGEETQYF.

This clone showed up just a few times. This rearrangement joins TRBV7-2 to TRBJ2-2, with 11 bases fitting TRBD2. The trim removed 1 base at V and 6 bases at J, leaving 7 bases unmatched. CDR3 length: 17 amino acids. Germline loops: CDR1 SGHTA, CDR2 FQGNSA. The chain's CDR3 is CASSLGTSGSISGELFF. DNA of the CDR3: TGTGCCAGCAGCTTAGGTACTAGCGGGAGTATTTCCGGGGAGCTGTTTTTT.

The rearrangement links TRBV5-6 to TRBJ1-1; TRBD1 is a possible D gene (6 bases). Germline CDR1 reads SGHDT; CDR2 reads YYEEEE. The CDR3 sequence is 14 residues long. V was cut by 1 base and J by 5 bases, with 12 bases left in between. CDR3 protein: CASSLTGRWTEAFF. In DNA form, the CDR3 reads TGTGCCAGCAGCTTGACAGGGCGATGGACTGAAGCTTTCTTT.

The gene calls are TRBV2 and TRBJ2-3; perhaps TRBD1 as D (6 bases). Germline assignment: CDR1 SNHLY and CDR2 FYNNEI. This CDR3 region has 13 residues. Trimming pared 8 bases from V and 0 bases from J, leaving 9 bases between. As DNA, the CDR3 is TGTGCCAGCCCGACAGGAAGCACAGATACGCAGTATTTT. Translating it yields CASPTGSTDTQYF.

The rearrangement joins TRBV4-1 to TRBJ2-5; D may be TRBD2 (6 bases). The J call is in doubt because the DNA end fits TRBJ2-7 better. This CDR3 contains 18 residues. Germline-derived CDR1 and CDR2 are MGHRA and YSYEKL. The CDR3 sequence: CASSQEGGYGRRSYEQYF. CDR3 coding DNA: TGCGCCAGCAGCCAAGAAGGAGGGTATGGCCGGAGGTCCTACGAGCAGTACTTC.

This chain links TRBV7-7 with TRBJ2-1; 7 bases align to TRBD2. With 5 bases clipped from V and 6 bases from J, the junction kept 10 bases outside the gene matches. The CDR3 consists of 15 residues. Germline V gene sequence: CDR1 SSHAT, CDR2 FNYEAQ (reference sequence). The CDR3 loop reads CASSQGVAGSNEQFF. In DNA, the CDR3 is TGTGCCAGCAGCCAAGGGGTAGCGGGTTCCAATGAGCAGTTCTTC.

A single count supports this clone. The chain combines TRBV18 with TRBJ2-1; D not resolved. The CDR3 has 14 amino acids. CDR1 is KGHSH, CDR2 LQKENI, per germline. Trimming took 0 bases from V and 5 from J, leaving 8 bases between them. CDR3 protein: CASSPPISDNEQFF. CDR3 sequence (DNA): TGTGCCAGCTCACCACCGATCAGCGACAATGAGCAGTTCTTC.

This clone was found once. V gene TRBV11-2 combines with J gene TRBJ1-1, with D perhaps matching TRBD1 (5 bases). CDR1 is SGHAT, CDR2 FQNNGV, per germline. Deletions cut 2 bases from V and 0 bases from J, with 13 bases between. The CDR3 is 16 amino acids. As DNA, the CDR3 is TGTGCCAGCAGCTTAACAGGACACAGAATGAACACTGAAGCTTTCTTT. Translation: CASSLTGHRMNTEAFF.

CDR3 sequence reads: CASIPSGSYYEQYF. The CDR3 nucleotides are TGTGCCAGCATCCCTAGCGGGAGCTATTACGAGCAGTACTTC. The chain links TRBV25-1 to TRBJ2-7, with TRBD2 identical over 10 bases. The CDR3 extends over 14 amino acids. The germline gives CDR1 MGHDK, CDR2 SYGVNS. Unmatched junction bases numbered 7, after V lost 7 bases and J lost 4 bases.

This clone has just a few counts. The chain employs TRBV2 and TRBJ1-5; D is undetermined. V was trimmed by 11 bases and J by 0 bases, leaving 14 bases between them. The CDR3 is 14 amino acids. The germline gives CDR1 SNHLY, CDR2 FYNNEI. CDR3 bases: TGTGCCGCTGGGAGGACGAATAGCAATCAGCCCCAGCATTTT. As protein: CAAGRTNSNQPQHF.

This clone appeared a single time. The chain is built from TRBV28 and TRBJ1-1; 10 nucleotides match TRBD1. The V gene end was trimmed by 3 bases and the J gene end by 1 base; junction bases not matched to a gene: 5. The CDR3 sequence is 16 residues long. CDR1 is MDHEN and CDR2 is SYDVKM in the germline V gene. The CDR3 here is CASSFWTGGPNTEAFF. The CDR3, as DNA: TGTGCCAGCAGTTTTTGGACAGGGGGACCGAACACTGAAGCTTTCTTT.